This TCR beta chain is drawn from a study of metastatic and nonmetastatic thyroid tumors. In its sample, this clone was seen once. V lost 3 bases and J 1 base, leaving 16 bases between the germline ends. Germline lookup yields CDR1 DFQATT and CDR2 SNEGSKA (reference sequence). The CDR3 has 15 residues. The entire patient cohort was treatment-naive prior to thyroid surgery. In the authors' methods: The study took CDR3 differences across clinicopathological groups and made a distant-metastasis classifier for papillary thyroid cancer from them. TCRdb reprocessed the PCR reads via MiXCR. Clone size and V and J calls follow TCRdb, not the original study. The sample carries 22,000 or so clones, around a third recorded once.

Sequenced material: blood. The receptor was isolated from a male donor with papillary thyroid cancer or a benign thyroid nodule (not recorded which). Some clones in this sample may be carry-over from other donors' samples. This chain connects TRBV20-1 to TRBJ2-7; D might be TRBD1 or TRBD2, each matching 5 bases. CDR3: CSASSSGTVSYEQYF. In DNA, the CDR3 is TGCAGTGCTAGCTCCTCGGGGACCGTGTCCTACGAGCAGTACTTC.